Below are 21 T cell receptor beta chains sequenced from a single sample in a study of blood T cell repertoires in COVID-19. The assay was immunoSEQ multiplex PCR, and TCRdb's table has in-frame clones only and misses some. Among fewer than 700,000 clones listed, about 88% were seen once. The sample comprised peripheral blood. These receptors were obtained from a woman aged 50 to 60 with COVID-19, enrolled during active disease.

The chain employs TRBV6-6 and TRBJ1-1; the D is unclear. Trimming stripped 2 bases from V and 2 bases from J, with 6 bases between. The CDR3 has 13 residues. Germline V CDR1 and CDR2: MNHNY, SVGAGI (reference sequence). This CDR3 reads CASSYEANTEAFF. In DNA, the CDR3 is TGTGCCAGCAGTTACGAGGCAAACACTGAAGCTTTCTTT.

The chain combines TRBV23-1 with TRBJ1-2; D not certain. TRBV23-1 counts as an open reading frame of uncertain function. V lost 1 base and J 0 bases, leaving 15 bases between the germline ends. The CDR3 runs to 17 residues. The CDR3 DNA reads TGCGCCAGCAGTCAATTGAGGGCCCGTGGGACTAACTATGGCTACACCTTC. Protein sequence: CASSQLRARGTNYGYTF.

The chain joins TRBV9 to TRBJ2-1; 9 bases agree with TRBD2. The V gene end was trimmed by 0 bases and the J gene end by 7 bases; junction bases not matched to a gene: 5. The CDR3 loop spans 15 amino acids. The germline gives CDR1 SGDLS, CDR2 YYNGEE. DNA of the CDR3: TGTGCCAGCAGCGTAGACGCGGGGGGGTGGAATGAGCAGTTCTTC. It specifies CASSVDAGGWNEQFF. Drawing the rest from reference TRBV9 and TRBJ2-1, the complete variable domain is DSGVTQTPKHLITATGQRVTLRCSPRSGDLSVYWYQQSLDQGLQFLIQYYNGEERAKGNILERFSAQQFPDLHSELNLSSLELGDSALYFCASSVDAGGWNEQFFGPGTRLTVL.

This clone was seen a handful of times. The chain combines TRBV5-1 with TRBJ2-2; D is ambiguous. The V and J ends lost 6 bases and 6 bases respectively, with 9 bases between them. Germline CDR1 and CDR2: SGHRS and YFSETQ. The CDR3 loop spans 12 amino acids. The CDR3 DNA reads TGCGCCAGCATGAGAAACGCCGGGGAGCTGTTTTTT. Residues: CASMRNAGELFF.

J is TRBJ2-6 and V is TRBV27; no clear D gene. The germline CDR1 and CDR2 sequences are MNHEY and SMNVEV (reference sequence). The CDR3 has 15 residues. The V end was cut by 1 base, the J end by 0 bases, with 4 bases between. The CDR3 sequence is CASSLWSSGANVLTF. CDR3 DNA sequence: TGTGCCAGCAGTTTATGGAGCTCTGGGGCCAACGTCCTGACTTTC.

The chain uses TRBV20-1 and TRBJ1-5; D perhaps matches TRBD1 (5 bases). V lost 6 bases, J lost 9 bases, and 12 bases lay in between. Germline CDR1 is DFQATT and CDR2 is SNEGSKA (reference sequence). This CDR3 contains 11 residues. The CDR3 sequence is CSAGGGPPQHF. The CDR3 DNA reads as TGCAGTGCCGGGGGGGGTCCGCCCCAGCATTTT.

This clone was detected once. This rearrangement joins TRBV5-6 to TRBJ2-2; 9 bases are shared with TRBD1. V was pared by 6 bases and J by 8 bases, with 11 bases of the junction left unmatched. Germline V lookup: CDR1 SGHDT, CDR2 YYEEEE. The length of the CDR3 is 15 residues. CDR3 residues: CASTYRGRPRGELFF. The CDR3 DNA reads as TGTGCCAGCACCTACAGGGGGCGCCCCAGGGGGGAGCTGTTTTTT. Full variable domain (missing parts from reference TRBV5-6 and TRBJ2-2): DAGVTQSPTHLIKTRGQQVTLRCSPKSGHDTVSWYQQALGQGPQFIFQYYEEEERQRGNFPDRFSGHQFPNYSSELNVNALLLGDSALYLCASTYRGRPRGELFFGEGSRLTVL.

V is TRBV28 and J is TRBJ1-3; D gene uncertain. CDR1 and CDR2 (germline): MDHEN, SYDVKM. Trimming stripped 10 bases from V and 0 bases from J, with 10 bases between. The CDR3 sequence is 13 residues long. DNA of the CDR3: TGTGCCACTAGTCAAAGCTCTGGAAACACCATATATTTT. Its protein product is CATSQSSGNTIYF.

This clone was detected only once. The CDR3 sequence is CAISESWTTQETQYF. The CDR3 DNA follows: TGTGCCATCAGTGAGTCTTGGACAACGCAAGAGACCCAGTACTTC. V usage is TRBV10-3 and J usage is TRBJ2-5; D is possibly TRBD1 (5 bases). This CDR3 region has 15 residues. The ends were cut back, 0 bases at V and 2 bases at J, with 10 bases in the middle. Germline loops: CDR1 ENHRY, CDR2 SYGVKD.

V is TRBV2 and J is TRBJ2-3; D is possibly TRBD2 (5 bases). The CDR3 contains 14 residues. V was trimmed by 6 bases and J by 6 bases, leaving 16 bases between them. Germline V gene lookup returns CDR1 SNHLY and CDR2 FYNNEI. In DNA form, the CDR3 reads TGTGCCAGCAGAGTGACCTCCCGAGGGGATACGCAGTATTTT. Residues: CASRVTSRGDTQYF.

V is TRBV4-1 and J is TRBJ1-1, with 9 bases that match TRBD1. There are 16 residues in the CDR3. V dropped 2 bases and J dropped 7; count of bases not matched to a gene: 11. CDR1 is MGHRA, CDR2 YSYEKL, per germline. CDR3 amino acids: CASSQPLQGARYEAFF. The CDR3 nucleotides are TGCGCCAGCAGCCAACCGCTACAGGGGGCGCGGTATGAAGCTTTCTTT.

The chain has TRBV7-2 and TRBJ1-1; D uncertain. The CDR3 totals 17 residues. The V end was cut by 4 bases, the J end by 3 bases, with 21 bases between. Germline assignment: CDR1 SGHTA and CDR2 FQGNSA. CDR3 in amino acids: CASSSPATWTWHTEAFF. In nucleotides, the CDR3 is TGTGCCAGCAGCTCCCCCGCGACCTGGACTTGGCACACTGAAGCTTTCTTT.

This clone was detected a few times. The rearrangement links TRBV11-2 to TRBJ2-2, with 8 positions matching TRBD1. Unmatched junction bases numbered 11, after V lost 3 bases and J lost 2 bases. Germline CDR1 reads SGHAT; CDR2 reads FQNNGV. This CDR3 has 18 residues. The CDR3 protein is CASSFGSGTGKNTGELFF. The DNA of the CDR3 is TGTGCCAGCAGCTTCGGATCCGGGACAGGAAAAAACACCGGGGAGCTGTTTTTT.

This clone was counted a single time. V and J are TRBV9 and TRBJ1-3; D is unclear. The CDR3 consists of 17 residues. Trimming shortened V by 3 bases and J by 0 bases, and 16 bases separated the two germline ends. Germline CDR1 reads SGDLS; CDR2 reads YYNGEE. CDR3 in DNA: TGTGCCAGCAGCGCGAATACGGGGTCCCGCTCTGGAAACACCATATATTTT. It specifies CASSANTGSRSGNTIYF. Variable domain in full (rest from reference TRBV9 and TRBJ1-3): DSGVTQTPKHLITATGQRVTLRCSPRSGDLSVYWYQQSLDQGLQFLIQYYNGEERAKGNILERFSAQQFPDLHSELNLSSLELGDSALYFCASSANTGSRSGNTIYFGEGSWLTVV.

CDR3 in amino acids: CAISASSGGTTQYF. The CDR3 coding sequence is TGTGCCATCAGTGCGAGTAGCGGGGGGACGACCCAGTACTTC. The V and J genes are TRBV10-3 and TRBJ2-5; 10 bases are a match to TRBD2. Trimming at V came to 4 bases and at J to 7 bases, leaving 6 bases not matched to a gene. The length of the CDR3 is 14 residues. The germline gives CDR1 ENHRY, CDR2 SYGVKD.

This chain joins TRBV2 and TRBJ2-7, with D perhaps TRBD2 (5 bases). Germline loops: CDR1 SNHLY, CDR2 FYNNEI. With 6 bases removed from V and 7 bases from J, the gap between germline ends came to 13 bases. The CDR3 totals 12 residues. The CDR3 DNA is TGTGCCAGCAGACGGGCTAGCCGGGAGCAGTACTTC. It translates to CASRRASREQYF.

The rearrangement joins TRBV19 to TRBJ2-3, with 7 bases fitting TRBD1. Trimming cost V 5 bases and J 2 bases; bases outside gene matches: 10. The CDR3 covers 16 residues. Germline assignment: CDR1 LNHDA and CDR2 SQIVND (reference sequence). CDR3 in amino acids: CASSPRTGQATDTQYF. The CDR3 region has the DNA TGTGCCAGTAGTCCGCGGACAGGCCAGGCCACAGATACGCAGTATTTT.

A note on this clone: Distinct nucleotide sequences in the sample also encode this CDR3. The chain has TRBV12-3 or TRBV12-4 and TRBJ2-1, with D tentatively TRBD1 (6 bases). The V and J ends lost 5 bases and 6 bases respectively, with 8 bases between them. The CDR3 runs to 12 residues. The CDR3 DNA reads TGTGCCAGCAGTCTACAGGGCAATGAGCAGTTCTTC. This translates into CASSLQGNEQFF.

V is TRBV2 and J is TRBJ2-7, with D possibly matching TRBD2 (6 bases). The V gene lost 1 base and the J gene lost 7 bases, with 20 bases spanning the gap. Per the germline V gene, CDR1 is SNHLY and CDR2 is FYNNEI. The CDR3 contains 16 residues. CDR3 amino acids: CASSEGSGGDPWEQYF. The CDR3 DNA reads as TGTGCCAGCAGTGAAGGGTCAGGAGGGGACCCGTGGGAGCAGTACTTC.

The rearrangement joins TRBV3-1 (or the pseudogene TRBV3-2) to TRBJ1-1; weak D call: TRBD1 (6 bases). The germline gives CDR1 LGHDT, CDR2 YNNKEL (reference sequence). Trimming left V 4 bases short and J 1 base short, with 10 bases between. The CDR3 is made up of 14 amino acids. The CDR3 sequence: CASSPGQRNTEAFF. The CDR3, as DNA: TGTGCCAGCAGCCCGGGACAACGGAACACTGAAGCTTTCTTT.

The rearrangement uses TRBV4-1 and TRBJ1-3; D not certain. This CDR3 is 15 amino acids long. Germline V gene data show CDR1 as MGHRA and CDR2 as YSYEKL. The V end lost 1 base, the J end lost 0 bases, and 7 bases lay between the germline ends. CDR3 DNA: TGCGCCAGCAGCCAAGCACAGACCTCTGGAAACACCATATATTTT. It specifies CASSQAQTSGNTIYF.